Following are 15 T cell receptor beta chains from one sample sequenced in a study of blood T cell repertoires in COVID-19 (dated by TCRdb to about 2020). To prepare the library, the immunoSEQ multiplex PCR assay was applied. TCRdb holds this immuneACCESS table with in-frame rearrangements only. Some clones are missing; in checked studies, unresolved V genes explain under half, and the rest has no known cause. This sample comprises approximately 28,000 clones, 80% to 95% of them detected only once. The ten largest clonotypes hold 2.5% to 3.5% of the sample. Sequenced: peripheral blood. The receptors originated from a human donor in a cohort sampled during active COVID-19.

The chain employs TRBV5-1 and TRBJ2-1, with 7 nucleotides matching TRBD1. The germline gives CDR1 SGHRS, CDR2 YFSETQ. The CDR3 consists of 16 residues. Germline trimming cut 3 bases from V and 5 bases from J; bases unmatched to any gene: 11. The CDR3 nucleotides are TGCGCCAGCAGCTCGGGAACAGGGGCTAAACACAATGAGCAGTTCTTC. Amino acids: CASSSGTGAKHNEQFF.

The chain combines TRBV4-2 with TRBJ1-1; D call uncertain. Germline V CDR1 and CDR2: LGHNA, YNFKEQ. The ends were cut back, 2 bases at V and 1 base at J, with 20 bases in the middle. CDR3 length equals 18 residues. DNA for the CDR3: TGTGCCAGCAGCCAACCCCTTCTTGGAGAGACTGAGAACACTGAAGCTTTCTTT. It specifies CASSQPLLGETENTEAFF.

The rearrangement uses TRBV12-5 and TRBJ2-2, with TRBD1 identical over 11 bases. CDR1 LGHNT and CDR2 FRNRAP come from the germline V gene. J gave up 6 bases and V 6 bases, and 15 bases lay outside the gene matches. This CDR3 has 18 amino acids. For the CDR3, the DNA is TGTGCTAGTGGGCGGCTGACCCAGGGACAGGGGGTAGCCGGGGAGCTGTTTTTT. It specifies CASGRLTQGQGVAGELFF.

The chain has TRBV7-9 and TRBJ2-3; 13 nucleotides match TRBD2. The CDR3 is 15 residues long. The V gene end was trimmed by 3 bases and the J gene end by 3 bases; junction bases not matched to a gene: 0. Germline lookup yields CDR1 SEHNR and CDR2 FQNEAQ (reference sequence). The CDR3 is CASSLTSGGTDTQYF. DNA for the CDR3: TGTGCCAGCAGCTTGACTAGCGGGGGGACAGATACGCAGTATTTT.

This sequence joins TRBV7-8 and TRBJ2-1; 7 bases are a match to TRBD1. The CDR3 extends over 14 amino acids. CDR1 and CDR2 from the germline V gene are SGHVS and FQNEAQ. V lost 5 bases and J lost 7; bases outside the gene matches: 8. As DNA, the CDR3 is TGTGCCAGCAGCACGGGACAGCCCGGAAATGAGCAGTTCTTC. This sequence encodes CASSTGQPGNEQFF.

The J gene is TRBJ2-7, the V gene TRBV5-4; TRBD1 matches 8 bases. Germline trimming cut 0 bases from V and 3 bases from J; bases unmatched to any gene: 8. The CDR3 length is 16 residues. Looked up from germline, CDR1 is SGHNT and CDR2 is YYREEE (reference sequence). CDR3 amino acids: CASSLAAGGMSYEQYF. The CDR3, as DNA: TGTGCCAGCAGCTTGGCCGCAGGGGGCATGAGCTACGAGCAGTACTTC.

The chain uses TRBV12-5 and TRBJ2-2; D is possibly TRBD2 (6 bases). The length of the CDR3 is 18 residues. Trimming took off 6 bases at V and 3 bases at J, with 23 bases between the two ends. Germline V gene data show CDR1 as LGHNT and CDR2 as FRNRAP. CDR3 in amino acids: CASGGGPRQKVYTGELFF. CDR3 DNA: TGTGCTAGTGGAGGAGGGCCCAGACAGAAGGTTTACACCGGGGAGCTGTTTTTT.

The J gene is TRBJ2-2, the V gene TRBV10-1, with D maybe TRBD2 (7 bases). The CDR3 loop spans 15 amino acids. The V and J ends lost 0 bases and 4 bases respectively, with 9 bases between them. Looked up from germline, CDR1 is WNHNN and CDR2 is SYGVQD (reference sequence). CDR3 nucleotide sequence: TGCGCCAGCAGTGAGTCGCGGGGGCTCACCGGGGAGCTGTTTTTT. Translation gives CASSESRGLTGELFF.

The rearrangement uses TRBV4-1 and TRBJ2-1; 11 bases fit TRBD1. The germline CDR1 and CDR2 sequences are MGHRA and YSYEKL. The CDR3 has 14 amino acids. V dropped 1 base and J dropped 16; count of bases not matched to a gene: 9. Here the CDR3 reads CASSQGRTGGKGFF. The CDR3 nucleotides are TGCGCCAGCAGCCAAGGGAGGACAGGGGGCAAGGGTTTCTTC.

The rearrangement joins TRBV6-1 to TRBJ2-3; the match to TRBD2 covers 8 bases. Per the germline V gene, CDR1 is MNHNS and CDR2 is SASEGT. V gave up 2 bases and J gave up 0 bases; unmatched junction bases: 4. The CDR3 extends over 16 amino acids. The chain's CDR3 is CASSEWVAGSTDTQYF. DNA for the CDR3: TGTGCCAGCAGTGAATGGGTAGCGGGGAGCACAGATACGCAGTATTTT.

The rearrangement joins TRBV4-1 to TRBJ1-4; perhaps TRBD1 as D (6 bases). Deletions cut 4 bases from V and 4 bases from J, with 19 bases between. Germline CDR1 is MGHRA and CDR2 is YSYEKL. The CDR3 is made up of 17 amino acids. CDR3 DNA sequence: TGCGCCAGCAGCCCGCCGCCGGGACAAGTACTTAATGAAAAACTGTTTTTT. This sequence encodes CASSPPPGQVLNEKLFF.

The chain combines TRBV5-1 with TRBJ1-3; 7 nucleotides line up with TRBD1. Trimming at V came to 3 bases and at J to 0 bases, leaving 0 bases not matched to a gene. Germline V lookup: CDR1 SGHRS, CDR2 YFSETQ. The CDR3 totals 14 residues. The CDR3 DNA follows: TGCGCCAGCAGCTCAGGGGGCTCTGGAAACACCATATATTTT. Protein: CASSSGGSGNTIYF.

The chain uses TRBV5-1 and TRBJ1-1; D not certain. Per germline, CDR1 SGHRS and CDR2 YFSETQ. The CDR3 is made up of 14 amino acids. Deletions cut 4 bases from V and 1 base from J, with 11 bases between. CDR3 sequence reads: CASSGGGTNTEAFF. CDR3 in DNA: TGCGCCAGCAGCGGCGGTGGTACGAACACTGAAGCTTTCTTT.

This clone was detected only once. V gene TRBV11-2 combines with J gene TRBJ2-1; D is perhaps TRBD2 (6 bases). Trimming took 1 base from V and 10 from J, leaving 11 bases between them. This CDR3 region has 13 residues. Germline assignment: CDR1 SGHAT and CDR2 FQNNGV. The CDR3 here is CASSLVRAGEQFF. DNA of the CDR3: TGTGCCAGCAGCTTAGTCCGCGCGGGAGAGCAGTTCTTC.

The rearrangement links TRBV3-1 (or the pseudogene TRBV3-2) to TRBJ1-3; 9 nucleotides match TRBD1. CDR3 length: 14 residues. Germline CDR1 LGHDT, CDR2 YNNKEL (reference sequence). The trim removed 5 bases at V and 4 bases at J, leaving 3 bases unmatched. CDR3 amino acids: CASSKTGGGNTIYF. In DNA form, the CDR3 reads TGTGCCAGCAGCAAGACAGGGGGAGGAAACACCATATATTTT.